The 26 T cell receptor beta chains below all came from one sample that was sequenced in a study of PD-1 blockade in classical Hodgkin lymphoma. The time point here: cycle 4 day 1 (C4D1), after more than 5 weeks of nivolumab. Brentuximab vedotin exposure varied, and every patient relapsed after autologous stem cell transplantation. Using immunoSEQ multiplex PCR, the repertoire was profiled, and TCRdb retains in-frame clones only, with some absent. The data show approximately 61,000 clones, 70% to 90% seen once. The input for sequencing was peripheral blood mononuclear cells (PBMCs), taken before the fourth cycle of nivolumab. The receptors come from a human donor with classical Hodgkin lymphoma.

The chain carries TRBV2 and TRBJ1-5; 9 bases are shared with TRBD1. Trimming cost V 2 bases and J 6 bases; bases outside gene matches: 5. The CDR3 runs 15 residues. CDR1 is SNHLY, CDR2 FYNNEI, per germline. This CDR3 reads CASSELGTGRQPQHF. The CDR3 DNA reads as TGTGCCAGCAGTGAATTAGGGACAGGGCGTCAGCCCCAGCATTTT.

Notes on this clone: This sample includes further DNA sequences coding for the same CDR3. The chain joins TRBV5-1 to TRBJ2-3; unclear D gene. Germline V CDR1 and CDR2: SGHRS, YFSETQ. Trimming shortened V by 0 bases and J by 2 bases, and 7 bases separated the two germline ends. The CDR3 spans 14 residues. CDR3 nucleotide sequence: TGCGCCAGCAGCTTGGACGGCTACACAGATACGCAGTATTTT. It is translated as CASSLDGYTDTQYF. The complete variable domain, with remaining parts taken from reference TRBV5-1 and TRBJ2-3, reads KAGVTQTPRYLIKTRGQQVTLSCSPISGHRSVSWYQQTPGQGLQFLFEYFSETQRNKGNFPGRFSGRQFSNSRSEMNVSTLELGDSALYLCASSLDGYTDTQYFGPGTRLTVL.

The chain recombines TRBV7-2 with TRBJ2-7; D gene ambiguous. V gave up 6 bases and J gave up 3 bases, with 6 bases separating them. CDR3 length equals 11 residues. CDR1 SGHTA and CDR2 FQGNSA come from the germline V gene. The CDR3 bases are TGTGCCAGCAGTAATAACTACGAGCAGTACTTC. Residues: CASSNNYEQYF.

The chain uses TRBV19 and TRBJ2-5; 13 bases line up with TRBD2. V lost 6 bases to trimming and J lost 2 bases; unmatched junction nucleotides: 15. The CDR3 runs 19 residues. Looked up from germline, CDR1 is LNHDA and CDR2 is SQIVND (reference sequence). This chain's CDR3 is CASSINPPGLAGAQETQYF. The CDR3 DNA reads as TGTGCCAGTAGCATCAACCCTCCTGGACTAGCGGGGGCTCAAGAGACCCAGTACTTC.

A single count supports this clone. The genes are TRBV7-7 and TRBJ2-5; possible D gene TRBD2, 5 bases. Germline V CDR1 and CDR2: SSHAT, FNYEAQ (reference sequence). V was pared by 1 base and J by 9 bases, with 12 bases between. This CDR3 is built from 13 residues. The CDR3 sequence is CASSLDYREPQYF. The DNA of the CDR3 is TGTGCCAGCAGCTTAGATTACCGGGAACCCCAGTACTTC.

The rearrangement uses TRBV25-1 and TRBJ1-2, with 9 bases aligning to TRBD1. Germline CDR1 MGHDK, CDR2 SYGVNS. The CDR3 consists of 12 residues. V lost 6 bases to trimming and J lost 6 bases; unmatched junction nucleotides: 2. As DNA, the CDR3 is TGTGCCAGCAGGGGACAGGGCGATGGCTACACCTTC. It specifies CASRGQGDGYTF.

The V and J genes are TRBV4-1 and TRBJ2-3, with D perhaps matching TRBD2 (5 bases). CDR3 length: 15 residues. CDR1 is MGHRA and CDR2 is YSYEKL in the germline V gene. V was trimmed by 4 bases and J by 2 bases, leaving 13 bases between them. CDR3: CASSLKAVTTDTQYF. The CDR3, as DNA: TGCGCCAGCAGCCTAAAAGCGGTGACCACAGATACGCAGTATTTT.

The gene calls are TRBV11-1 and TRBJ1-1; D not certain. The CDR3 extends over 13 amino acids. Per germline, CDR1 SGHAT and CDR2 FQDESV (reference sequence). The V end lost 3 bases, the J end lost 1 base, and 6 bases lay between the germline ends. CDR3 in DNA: TGTGCCAGCAGCTTTGAGACGAACACTGAAGCTTTCTTT. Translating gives CASSFETNTEAFF.

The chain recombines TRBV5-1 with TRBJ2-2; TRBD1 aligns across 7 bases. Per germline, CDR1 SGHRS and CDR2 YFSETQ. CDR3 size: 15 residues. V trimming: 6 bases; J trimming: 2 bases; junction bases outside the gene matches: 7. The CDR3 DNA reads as TGCGCCAGCACCCTCTGGGACAGCAACACCGGGGAGCTGTTTTTT. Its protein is CASTLWDSNTGELFF.

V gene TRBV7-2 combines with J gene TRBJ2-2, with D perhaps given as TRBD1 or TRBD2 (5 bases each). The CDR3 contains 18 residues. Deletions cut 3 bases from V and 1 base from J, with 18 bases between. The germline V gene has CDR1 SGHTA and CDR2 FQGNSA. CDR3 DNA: TGTGCCAGCAGCTTCGGACTTGGGGGATTCTTGAACACCGGGGAGCTGTTTTTT. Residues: CASSFGLGGFLNTGELFF.

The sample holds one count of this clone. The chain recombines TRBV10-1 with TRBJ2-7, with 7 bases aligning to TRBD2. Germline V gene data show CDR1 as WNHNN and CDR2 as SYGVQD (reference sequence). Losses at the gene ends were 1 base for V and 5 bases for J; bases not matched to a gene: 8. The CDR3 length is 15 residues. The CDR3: CASSELRTSLHEQYF. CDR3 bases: TGCGCCAGCAGTGAGTTAAGGACTAGTCTCCACGAGCAGTACTTC.

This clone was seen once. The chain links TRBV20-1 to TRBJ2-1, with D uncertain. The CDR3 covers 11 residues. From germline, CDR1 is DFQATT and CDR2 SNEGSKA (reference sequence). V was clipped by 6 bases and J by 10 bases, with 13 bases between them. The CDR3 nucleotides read TGCAGTGCCAACCGGGTAGGCGAGCAGTTCTTC. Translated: CSANRVGEQFF.

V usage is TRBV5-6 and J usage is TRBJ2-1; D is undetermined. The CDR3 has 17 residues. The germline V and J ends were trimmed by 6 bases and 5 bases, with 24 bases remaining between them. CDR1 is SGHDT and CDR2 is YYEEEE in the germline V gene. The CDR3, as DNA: TGTGCCAGCACCTACCCCCCCGGCGATACTCGGGACAATGAGCAGTTCTTC. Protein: CASTYPPGDTRDNEQFF. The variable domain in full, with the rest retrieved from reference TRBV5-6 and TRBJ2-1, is DAGVTQSPTHLIKTRGQQVTLRCSPKSGHDTVSWYQQALGQGPQFIFQYYEEEERQRGNFPDRFSGHQFPNYSSELNVNALLLGDSALYLCASTYPPGDTRDNEQFFGPGTRLTVL.

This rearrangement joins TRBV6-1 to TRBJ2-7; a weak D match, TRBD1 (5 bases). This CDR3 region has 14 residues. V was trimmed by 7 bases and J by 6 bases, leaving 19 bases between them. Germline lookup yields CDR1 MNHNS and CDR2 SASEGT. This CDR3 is CASMDPGMSAEQYF. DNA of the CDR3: TGTGCCAGCATGGACCCAGGGATGTCTGCCGAGCAGTACTTC.

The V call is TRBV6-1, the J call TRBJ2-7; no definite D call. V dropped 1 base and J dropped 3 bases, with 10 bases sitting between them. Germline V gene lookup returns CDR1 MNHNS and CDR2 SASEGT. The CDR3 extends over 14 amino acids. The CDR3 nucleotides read TGTGCCAGCAGTGAAGAAGAGGCCATCTACGAGCAGTACTTC. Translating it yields CASSEEEAIYEQYF.

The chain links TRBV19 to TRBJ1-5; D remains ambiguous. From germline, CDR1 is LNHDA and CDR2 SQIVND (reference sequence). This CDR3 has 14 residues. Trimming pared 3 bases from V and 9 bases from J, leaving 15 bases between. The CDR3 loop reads CASSMNSDISPQHF. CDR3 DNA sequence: TGTGCCAGTAGTATGAACAGCGACATCTCGCCCCAGCATTTT. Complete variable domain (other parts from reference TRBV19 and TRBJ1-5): DGGITQSPKYLFRKEGQNVTLSCEQNLNHDAMYWYRQDPGQGLRLIYYSQIVNDFQKGDIAEGYSVSREKKESFPLTVTSAQKNPTAFYLCASSMNSDISPQHFGDGTRLSIL.

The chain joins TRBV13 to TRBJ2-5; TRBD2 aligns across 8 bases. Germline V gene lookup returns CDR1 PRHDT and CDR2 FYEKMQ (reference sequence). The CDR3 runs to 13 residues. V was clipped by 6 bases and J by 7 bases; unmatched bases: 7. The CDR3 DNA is TGTGCCAGCAGGTCGACTAGCGCGGGGACCCAGTACTTC. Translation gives CASRSTSAGTQYF. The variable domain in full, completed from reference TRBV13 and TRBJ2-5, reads AAGVIQSPRHLIKEKRETATLKCYPIPRHDTVYWYQQGPGQDPQFLISFYEKMQSDKGSIPDRFSAQQFSDYHSELNMSSLELGDSALYFCASRSTSAGTQYFGPGTRLLVL.

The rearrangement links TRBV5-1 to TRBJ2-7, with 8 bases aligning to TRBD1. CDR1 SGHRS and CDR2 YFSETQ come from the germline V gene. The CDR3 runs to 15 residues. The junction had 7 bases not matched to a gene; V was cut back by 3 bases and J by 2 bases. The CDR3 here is CASSSTGTGPYEQYF. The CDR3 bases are TGCGCCAGCAGCTCCACCGGGACAGGCCCCTACGAGCAGTACTTC.

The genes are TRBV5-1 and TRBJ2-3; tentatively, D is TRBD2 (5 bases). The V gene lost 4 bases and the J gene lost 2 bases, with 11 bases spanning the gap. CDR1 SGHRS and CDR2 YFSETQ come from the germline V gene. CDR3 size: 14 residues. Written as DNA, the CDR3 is TGCGCCAGCAGCGGGAGAGACTACACAGATACGCAGTATTTT. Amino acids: CASSGRDYTDTQYF.

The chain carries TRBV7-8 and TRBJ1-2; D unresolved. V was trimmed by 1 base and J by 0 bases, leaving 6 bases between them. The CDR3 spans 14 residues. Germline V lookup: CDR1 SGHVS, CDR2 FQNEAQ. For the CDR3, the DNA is TGTGCCAGCAGCTTAGTTCAGTCTAACTATGGCTACACCTTC. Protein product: CASSLVQSNYGYTF.

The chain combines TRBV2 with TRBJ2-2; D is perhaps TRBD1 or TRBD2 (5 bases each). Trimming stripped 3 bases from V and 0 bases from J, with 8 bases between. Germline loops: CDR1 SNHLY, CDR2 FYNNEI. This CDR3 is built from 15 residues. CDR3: CASSDEGPNTGELFF. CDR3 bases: TGTGCCAGCAGTGATGAGGGACCGAACACCGGGGAGCTGTTTTTT.

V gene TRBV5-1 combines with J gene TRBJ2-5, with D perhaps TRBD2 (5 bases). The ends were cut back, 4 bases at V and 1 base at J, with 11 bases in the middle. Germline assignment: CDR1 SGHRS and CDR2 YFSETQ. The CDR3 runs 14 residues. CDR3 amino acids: CASSPAGVQETQYF. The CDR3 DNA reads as TGCGCCAGCAGCCCTGCGGGTGTCCAAGAGACCCAGTACTTC. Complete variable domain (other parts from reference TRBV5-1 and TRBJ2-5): KAGVTQTPRYLIKTRGQQVTLSCSPISGHRSVSWYQQTPGQGLQFLFEYFSETQRNKGNFPGRFSGRQFSNSRSEMNVSTLELGDSALYLCASSPAGVQETQYFGPGTRLLVL.

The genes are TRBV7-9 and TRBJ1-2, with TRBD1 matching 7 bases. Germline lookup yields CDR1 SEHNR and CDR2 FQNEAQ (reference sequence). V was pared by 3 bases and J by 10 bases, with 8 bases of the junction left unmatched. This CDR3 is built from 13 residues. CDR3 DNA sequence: TGTGCCAGCAGCTTCCCCGTCGGACAGGACTACACCTTC. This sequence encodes CASSFPVGQDYTF.

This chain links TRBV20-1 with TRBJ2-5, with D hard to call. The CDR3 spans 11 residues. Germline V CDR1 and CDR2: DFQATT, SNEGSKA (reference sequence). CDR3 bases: TGCAGCGCTCCCTGGCGCGAGACCCAGTACTTC. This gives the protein CSAPWRETQYF.

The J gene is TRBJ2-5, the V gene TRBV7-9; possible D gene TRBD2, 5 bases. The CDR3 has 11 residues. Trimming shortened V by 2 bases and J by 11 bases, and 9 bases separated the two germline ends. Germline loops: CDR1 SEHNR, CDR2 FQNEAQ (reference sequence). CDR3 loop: CASSLTRGQYF. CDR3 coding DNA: TGTGCCAGCAGCTTAACCCGCGGGCAGTACTTC.

The CDR3 coding sequence is TGTGCTGGCCCTCGCCGAGGGATGGATGGCTACACCTTC. It is translated as CAGPRRGMDGYTF. The genes are TRBV30 and TRBJ1-2, with no clear D. Germline CDR1 reads GTSNPN; CDR2 reads SVGIG (reference sequence). The CDR3 is made up of 13 amino acids.